The sequence of this TCR beta chain was determined in a study of OX40 agonist ivuxolimab in advanced cancers. Libraries were prepared by immunoSEQ multiplex PCR; TCRdb keeps only in-frame clonotypes and omits some of them. The sample carries approximately 79,000 clones, about 87% recorded once. The CDR3 is 13 residues long. The ends were cut back, 0 bases at V and 2 bases at J, with 5 bases in the middle. Per germline, CDR1 SGHRS and CDR2 YFSETQ. The sequence was obtained from an adult with an advanced solid tumor such as melanoma, head and neck, liver or kidney cancer. The rearrangement joins TRBV5-1 to TRBJ1-2, with unresolved D. The source material was CD4+ or CD8+ T cells sorted from blood, sampled in a trial of the OX40 agonist ivuxolimab. The CDR3 reads CASSLGGNYGYTF. CDR3 bases: TGCGCCAGCAGCTTGGGCGGGAACTATGGCTACACCTTC.